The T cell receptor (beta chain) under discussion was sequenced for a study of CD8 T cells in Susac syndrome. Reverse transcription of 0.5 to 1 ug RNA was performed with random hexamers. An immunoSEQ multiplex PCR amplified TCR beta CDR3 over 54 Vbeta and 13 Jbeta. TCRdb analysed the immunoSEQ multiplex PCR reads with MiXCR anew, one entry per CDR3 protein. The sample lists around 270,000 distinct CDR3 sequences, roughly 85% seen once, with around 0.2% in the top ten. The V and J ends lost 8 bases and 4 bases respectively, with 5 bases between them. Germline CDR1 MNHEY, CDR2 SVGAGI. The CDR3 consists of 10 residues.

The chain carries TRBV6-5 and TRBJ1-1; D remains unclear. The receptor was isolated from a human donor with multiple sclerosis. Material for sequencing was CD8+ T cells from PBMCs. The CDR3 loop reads CASLSTEAFF. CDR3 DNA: TGTGCCAGCCTATCCACTGAAGCTTTCTTT.